Only a few counts were recorded for the clone carrying this T cell receptor (beta chain). These data originate in a study of response to subunit inactivated influenza vaccine. TCRdb itself ran the RT-PCR reads through MiXCR, one entry per CDR3 protein. The table lists hundreds of thousands of distinct CDR3 sequences, approximately 15% of them singletons. The CDR3 has 16 amino acids. CDR1 and CDR2 (germline): SEHNR, FQNEAQ (reference sequence). Trimming shortened V by 6 bases and J by 4 bases, and 21 bases separated the two germline ends. The chain couples TRBV7-9 to TRBJ2-5; tentative D call: TRBD1 (6 bases). Sequencing used PBMCs from blood, obtained around two weeks before vaccination. The sequence was collected from a man aged 45-65 years who received an inactivated influenza vaccine. The CDR3, as DNA: TGTGCCAGCAGGCCAGGGGTGGGCGACACCGGAGAGACCCAGTACTTC. Its protein product is CASRPGVGDTGETQYF. The complete variable domain, with remaining parts taken from reference TRBV7-9 and TRBJ2-5, reads DTGVSQNPRHKITKRGQNVTFRCDPISEHNRLYWYRQTLGQGPEFLTYFQNEAQLEKSRLLSDRFSAERPKGSFSTLEIQRTEQGDSAMYLCASRPGVGDTGETQYFGPGTRLLVL.